These 22 T cell receptor beta chains share one sample of origin, sequenced in a study of T cell changes during pregnancy in multiple sclerosis. Clones were sequenced by immunoSEQ multiplex PCR, and TCRdb holds only the in-frame ones, with some missing. The data contain fewer than 75,000 clones, around 90% of them singletons. The specimen was CD8+ T cells from peripheral blood mononuclear cells, collected before pregnancy. The receptors here all came from a female donor with multiple sclerosis, enrolled in a pregnancy study.

This clone has only one observation. This chain uses TRBV2 with TRBJ2-2; D is possibly TRBD2 (7 bases). The CDR3 sequence is 15 residues long. Germline CDR1 reads SNHLY; CDR2 reads FYNNEI. Trimming shortened V by 6 bases and J by 5 bases, and 16 bases separated the two germline ends. CDR3 bases: TGTGCCAGCAGCGGGGGGCGGAGAGGAACCGGGGAGCTGTTTTTT. Translating it yields CASSGGRRGTGELFF.

The genes are TRBV14 and TRBJ1-1, with D perhaps TRBD1 (6 bases). Germline loops: CDR1 SGHDN, CDR2 FVKESK. The CDR3 runs to 15 residues. V was clipped by 4 bases and J by 3 bases, with 15 bases between them. CDR3 amino acids: CASSLRGGADTEAFF. CDR3 DNA sequence: TGTGCCAGCAGCCTGAGGGGGGGGGCGGACACTGAAGCTTTCTTT. The variable domain in full, with the rest retrieved from reference TRBV14 and TRBJ1-1, is EAGVTQFPSHSVIEKGQTVTLRCDPISGHDNLYWYRRVMGKEIKFLLHFVKESKQDESGMPNNRFLAERTGGTYSTLKVQPAELEDSGVYFCASSLRGGADTEAFFGQGTRLTVV.

The chain recombines TRBV6-1 with TRBJ1-2, with D unclear. V dropped 1 base and J dropped 4 bases, with 7 bases sitting between them. This CDR3 contains 13 residues. Germline CDR1 reads MNHNS; CDR2 reads SASEGT. CDR3 in amino acids: CASSEGEVYGYTF. The CDR3 DNA is TGTGCCAGCAGTGAAGGCGAGGTCTATGGCTACACCTTC.

This chain uses TRBV6-4 with TRBJ1-3, with 8 bases that match TRBD1. Germline V gives CDR1 MRHNA, CDR2 SNTAGT. The CDR3 extends over 16 amino acids. The V gene end was trimmed by 4 bases and the J gene end by 4 bases; junction bases not matched to a gene: 9. The CDR3: CASSAPRQGKGNTIYF. The DNA of the CDR3 is TGTGCCAGCAGTGCCCCCCGACAGGGGAAAGGAAACACCATATATTTT.

The CDR3 protein is CATSSRPEIEQYF. The CDR3 DNA is TGTGCCACCAGCAGCCGACCGGAGATCGAGCAGTACTTC. The chain combines TRBV15 with TRBJ2-7; unclear D gene. From germline, CDR1 is LNHNV and CDR2 YYDKDF (reference sequence). The CDR3 length is 13 residues. Deletions cut 3 bases from V and 6 bases from J, with 12 bases between.

This chain uses TRBV9 with TRBJ2-2; 7 bases are shared with TRBD1. The germline V gene has CDR1 SGDLS and CDR2 YYNGEE. Trimming took 6 bases from V and 8 from J; bases not matched to a gene: 7. CDR3 length equals 13 residues. This chain's CDR3 is CASKTGILGELFF. The CDR3 bases are TGTGCCAGCAAGACAGGGATTTTGGGGGAGCTGTTTTTT. Complete variable domain (other parts from reference TRBV9 and TRBJ2-2): DSGVTQTPKHLITATGQRVTLRCSPRSGDLSVYWYQQSLDQGLQFLIQYYNGEERAKGNILERFSAQQFPDLHSELNLSSLELGDSALYFCASKTGILGELFFGEGSRLTVL.

The genes are TRBV10-3 and TRBJ1-2; possibly TRBD1 for D (6 bases). V was clipped by 2 bases and J by 6 bases, with 16 bases between them. The length of the CDR3 is 15 residues. Per the germline V gene, CDR1 is ENHRY and CDR2 is SYGVKD. The DNA of the CDR3 is TGTGCCATCAGTGAGCCTTGGGACACCCGGGATGGCTACACCTTC. Its protein product is CAISEPWDTRDGYTF.

This rearrangement joins TRBV19 to TRBJ2-4, with 7 bases fitting TRBD2. The CDR3 runs to 13 residues. The V gene end was trimmed by 3 bases and the J gene end by 8 bases; junction bases not matched to a gene: 4. Per the germline V gene, CDR1 is LNHDA and CDR2 is SQIVND (reference sequence). This chain's CDR3 is CASSILRGDIQYF. The DNA for the CDR3 is TGTGCCAGTAGTATCCTTCGGGGGGACATTCAGTACTTC.

DNA for the CDR3: TGTGCCAGTAGTATGCAGGGTGAGAGAGATACGCAGTATTTT. Its translation is CASSMQGERDTQYF. The chain is built from TRBV19 and TRBJ2-3, with D tentatively TRBD1 (5 bases). V lost 3 bases to trimming and J lost 5 bases, with 12 bases between them. The CDR3 length is 14 residues. Germline V CDR1 and CDR2: LNHDA, SQIVND (reference sequence). Looking up the rest from reference TRBV19 and TRBJ2-3 gives the full variable domain: DGGITQSPKYLFRKEGQNVTLSCEQNLNHDAMYWYRQDPGQGLRLIYYSQIVNDFQKGDIAEGYSVSREKKESFPLTVTSAQKNPTAFYLCASSMQGERDTQYFGPGTRLTVL.

The gene calls are TRBV2 and TRBJ1-1; no firm D call. The CDR3 totals 10 residues. Germline lookup yields CDR1 SNHLY and CDR2 FYNNEI. V lost 5 bases and J 4 bases, leaving 2 bases between the germline ends. The CDR3: CASSRTEAFF. The CDR3 bases are TGTGCCAGCAGTCGCACTGAAGCTTTCTTT. The full variable domain, with the rest looked up from reference TRBV2 and TRBJ1-1, is EPEVTQTPSHQVTQMGQEVILRCVPISNHLYFYWYRQILGQKVEFLVSFYNNEISEKSEIFDDQFSVERPDGSNFTLKIRSTKLEDSAMYFCASSRTEAFFGQGTRLTVV.

The chain joins TRBV27 to TRBJ2-3; TRBD1 aligns across 8 bases. Germline loops: CDR1 MNHEY, CDR2 SMNVEV (reference sequence). V shed 7 bases, J shed 4 bases, and the junction held 7 bases outside the gene matches. CDR3 length equals 14 residues. CDR3 loop: CASTSGGGADTQYF. For the CDR3, the DNA is TGTGCCAGCACGTCAGGGGGCGGTGCAGATACGCAGTATTTT.

This clone has only one observation. The junction differs from germline at one of its ends, possibly a read error. The chain recombines TRBV7-7 with TRBJ2-1; 9 nucleotides agree with TRBD2. This CDR3 has 15 amino acids. The germline CDR1 and CDR2 sequences are SSHAT and FNYEAQ (reference sequence). CDR3 sequence reads: CASSLGAGGYNEQFF. The DNA for the CDR3 is TGTGCTAGCAGCTTAGGAGCGGGGGGCTACAATGAGCAGTTCTTC. Full variable domain (missing parts from reference TRBV7-7 and TRBJ2-1): GAGVSQSPRYKVTKRGQDVTLRCDPISSHATLYWYQQALGQGPEFLTYFNYEAQPDKSGLPSDRFSAERPEGSISTLTIQRTEQRDSAMYRCASSLGAGGYNEQFFGPGTRLTVL.

The chain has TRBV4-1 and TRBJ2-7, with 10 bases matching TRBD2. V trimming: 0 bases; J trimming: 7 bases; junction bases outside the gene matches: 6. The CDR3 sequence is 15 residues long. Germline V gene data show CDR1 as MGHRA and CDR2 as YSYEKL. CDR3 nucleotides: TGCGCCAGCAGCCAAGAAACGAGCGGGGGGGCAGAGCAGTACTTC. It is translated as CASSQETSGGAEQYF.

The chain employs TRBV6-1 and TRBJ2-1; 8 nucleotides match TRBD1. This CDR3 spans 15 amino acids. The V segment lost 0 bases and the J segment 9 bases; nucleotides outside the gene matches: 7. In germline, CDR1 is MNHNS, CDR2 SASEGT. The CDR3 sequence is CASSEAVRGHGEQFF. CDR3 in DNA: TGTGCCAGCAGTGAAGCGGTCAGGGGGCACGGTGAGCAGTTCTTC.

This rearrangement joins TRBV6-6 to TRBJ2-7; 7 nucleotides match TRBD1. This CDR3 is built from 13 residues. The J segment lost 2 bases and the V segment lost 6 bases, leaving 4 bases of the junction unmatched. Per the germline V gene, CDR1 is MNHNY and CDR2 is SVGAGI (reference sequence). CDR3 sequence (DNA): TGTGCCAGCAGCACAGGGGACGCCTACGAGCAGTACTTC. Its translation: CASSTGDAYEQYF.

The chain couples TRBV19 to TRBJ1-6, with D perhaps TRBD1 (5 bases). The CDR3 totals 15 residues. Trimming pared 8 bases from V and 7 bases from J, leaving 18 bases between. Germline V gives CDR1 LNHDA, CDR2 SQIVND (reference sequence). The CDR3 sequence is CASEENGEGNSPLHF. The CDR3 bases are TGTGCCAGTGAGGAGAATGGGGAGGGGAATTCACCCCTCCACTTT.

The genes are TRBV27 and TRBJ2-3, with 11 bases fitting TRBD2. This CDR3 has 17 amino acids. Looked up from germline, CDR1 is MNHEY and CDR2 is SMNVEV (reference sequence). With 7 bases clipped from V and 5 bases from J, the junction kept 14 bases outside the gene matches. CDR3 in amino acids: CASNHFPTSGDGDTQYF. The CDR3 DNA is TGTGCCAGCAACCACTTCCCGACTAGCGGGGATGGAGATACGCAGTATTTT.

This clone was observed once. The CDR3, as DNA: TGTGCCAGTAGTATTTTTAGCGGGGGTCACAAAAACATTCAGTACTTC. Translating gives CASSIFSGGHKNIQYF. The chain recombines TRBV19 with TRBJ2-4; 9 bases are shared with TRBD2. Germline V gene sequence: CDR1 LNHDA, CDR2 SQIVND (reference sequence). V lost 3 bases to trimming and J lost 3 bases; unmatched junction nucleotides: 6. The CDR3 contains 16 residues.

This chain connects TRBV6-5 to TRBJ1-1, with 8 bases aligning to TRBD1. The CDR3 sequence is 13 residues long. The V segment lost 5 bases and the J segment 5 bases; nucleotides outside the gene matches: 4. Looked up from germline, CDR1 is MNHEY and CDR2 is SVGAGI. CDR3 nucleotides: TGTGCCAGCAGTACAGGGGGGAGTACTGAAGCTTTCTTT. Translation: CASSTGGSTEAFF.

The rearrangement uses TRBV7-6 and TRBJ2-7, with TRBD1 as a possible D gene (5 bases). V was cut by 5 bases and J by 1 base, with 9 bases left in between. The germline CDR1 and CDR2 sequences are SGHVS and FNYEAQ. The CDR3 length is 13 residues. CDR3 nucleotide sequence: TGTGCCAGCAGCCCTCGACAGTCCTACGAGCAGTACTTC. It specifies CASSPRQSYEQYF.

This chain joins TRBV4-1 and TRBJ1-1, with D possibly TRBD1 on 5 matching bases. The CDR3 runs 15 residues. V lost 4 bases and J lost 3, with 15 bases in between. Germline V gene lookup returns CDR1 MGHRA and CDR2 YSYEKL. The CDR3 DNA is TGCGCCAGCAGCCCCGGCCCAGGGAGGGACACTGAAGCTTTCTTT. Translating it yields CASSPGPGRDTEAFF.

This sequence joins TRBV25-1 and TRBJ1-2; possible D gene TRBD1, 6 bases. Germline V CDR1 and CDR2: MGHDK, SYGVNS. The CDR3 runs to 13 residues. Trimming took 5 bases from V and 5 from J, leaving 12 bases between them. CDR3 protein: CASSPWDIYGYTF. CDR3 sequence (DNA): TGTGCCAGCAGTCCCTGGGACATTTATGGCTACACCTTC.